This TCR beta chain is from a study of T cells after yellow fever vaccination. A note on this clonotype: What it recognizes is unknown.

Template-switching 5'RACE yielded the TCR cDNA; a universal primer site and UMIs were added in the process. TCRdb analysed the 5' RACE reads with MiXCR anew, one entry per CDR3 protein. The repertoire includes roughly 120,000 distinct CDR3 sequences, roughly 7.9% of them detected once, and approximately 3% sits in the top ten. Study-level points and caveats: Weaker, the secondary response had a peak occurring faster, on day 5 versus 15.

Per germline, CDR1 MNHNS and CDR2 SASEGT. The CDR3 sequence is 16 residues long. Unmatched junction bases numbered 11, after V lost 10 bases and J lost 2 bases. The V and J genes are TRBV6-1 and TRBJ2-2; 9 nucleotides match TRBD1. The sequenced sample was CD4+ T cells sorted from PBMCs, obtained approximately 47 days after the first yellow fever vaccination. The TCR originated in a man aged 18 to 29 who received the YFV17D yellow fever vaccine. The CDR3 region is CATQDRGIGNTGELFF. CDR3 coding DNA: TGTGCCACCCAGGACAGGGGCATAGGCAACACCGGGGAGCTGTTTTTT.